The clone carrying this TCR beta chain was counted a single time. Its cognate antigen is unknown. CDR1 is MDHEN and CDR2 is SYDVKM in the germline V gene. V dropped 1 base and J dropped 3 bases, with 10 bases sitting between them. The CDR3 sequence is 14 residues long. The data are from a study of cytomegalovirus exposure and HLA in healthy donors. Findings and caveats of the study: Segments of the TCR beta V type were, in most cases, productive about 87% or about 30% of the time in an earlier analysis.

The PCR employed 60 Vbeta primers together with 13 Jbeta primers. Method: immunoSEQ multiplex PCR; TCRdb's copy keeps in-frame clones and lacks some. The sample carries 150,000 to 200,000 clones, approximately 78% recorded once. Material for sequencing was PBMCs. The receptor was isolated from a woman under 40 in good health and CMV-seropositive. This chain connects TRBV28 to TRBJ2-7; maybe TRBD2 (7 bases). CDR3 DNA sequence: TGTGCCAGCAGTTTATCAGGGGAGGGCTACGAGCAGTACTTC. Its translation: CASSLSGEGYEQYF.